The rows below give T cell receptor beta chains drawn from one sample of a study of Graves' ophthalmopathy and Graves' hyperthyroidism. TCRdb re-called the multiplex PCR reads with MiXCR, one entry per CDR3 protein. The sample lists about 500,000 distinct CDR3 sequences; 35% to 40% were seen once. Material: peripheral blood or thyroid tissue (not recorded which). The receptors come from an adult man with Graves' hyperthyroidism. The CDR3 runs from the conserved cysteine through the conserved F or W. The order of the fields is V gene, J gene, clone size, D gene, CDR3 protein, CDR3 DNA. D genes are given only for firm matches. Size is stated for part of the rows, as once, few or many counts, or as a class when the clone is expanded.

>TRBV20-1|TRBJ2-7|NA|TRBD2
CSASGRGSEQYF
TGCAGTGCCAGCGGGAGAGGGTCCGAGCAGTACTTC
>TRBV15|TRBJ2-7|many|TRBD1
CATSTIRDRRYEQYF
TGTGCCACCAGCACCATCCGGGACAGACGCTACGAGCAGTACTTC
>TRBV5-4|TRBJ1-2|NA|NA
CASSLEIANYGYTF
TGTGCCAGCAGCCTGGAAATAGCTAACTATGGCTACACCTTC
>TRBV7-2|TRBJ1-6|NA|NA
CASSIDPSWGSPLHF
TGTGCCAGCAGCATTGACCCAAGCTGGGGTTCACCCCTCCACTTT
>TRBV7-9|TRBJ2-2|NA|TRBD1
CASSLPEGQGAWELFF
TGTGCCAGCAGCTTACCGGAGGGACAGGGGGCTTGGGAGCTGTTTTTT
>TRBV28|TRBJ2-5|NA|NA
CASSPPTRKETQYF
TGTGCCAGCAGTCCACCGACTAGAAAAGAGACCCAGTACTTC
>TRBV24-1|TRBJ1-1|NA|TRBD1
CATSEQGASTEAFF
TGTGCCACCAGTGAACAGGGGGCCAGCACTGAAGCTTTCTTT
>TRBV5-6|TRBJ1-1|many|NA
CASSLGYGDTEAFF
TGTGCCAGCAGCCTGGGATACGGGGACACTGAAGCTTTCTTT
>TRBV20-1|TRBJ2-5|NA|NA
CSARELRSGETQYF
TGCAGTGCTCGAGAACTAAGGAGTGGGGAGACCCAGTACTTC
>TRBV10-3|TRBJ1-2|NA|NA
CASSYSIVSVSYGYTF
TGTGCCAGCAGTTACTCGATTGTCAGCGTATCTTATGGCTACACCTTC
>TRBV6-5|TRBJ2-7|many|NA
CASSYGGGVYEQYF
TGTGCCAGCAGTTACGGGGGAGGTGTATACGAGCAGTACTTC
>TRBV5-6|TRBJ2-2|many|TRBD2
CASSLVGGGTGELFF
TGTGCCAGCAGCTTGGTGGGCGGGGGAACCGGGGAGCTGTTTTTT
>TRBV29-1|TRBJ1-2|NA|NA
CSVGEAGGYNGYTF
TGCAGCGTTGGGGAAGCGGGAGGGTACAATGGCTACACCTTC
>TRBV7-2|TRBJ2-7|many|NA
CASSLGGQYF
TGTGCCAGCAGCCTAGGGGGGCAGTACTTC
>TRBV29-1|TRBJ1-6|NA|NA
CSVGSNSGGNSPLHF
TGCAGCGTTGGGAGTAACAGTGGGGGGAATTCACCCCTCCACTTT
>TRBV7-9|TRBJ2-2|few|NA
CASSGDTHTGELFF
TGTGCCAGCAGCGGGGACACCCACACCGGGGAGCTGTTTTTT
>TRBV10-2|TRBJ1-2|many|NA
CASSVYQGGDYGYTF
TGCGCCAGCAGTGTGTATCAGGGTGGCGACTATGGCTACACCTTC
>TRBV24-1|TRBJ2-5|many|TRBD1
CATSDLQTGGETQYF
TGTGCCACCAGTGATTTGCAGACAGGGGGAGAGACCCAGTACTTC
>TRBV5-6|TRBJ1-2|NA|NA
CASSRISGDVYGYTF
TGTGCCAGCAGCCGGATCTCGGGGGACGTCTATGGCTACACCTTC
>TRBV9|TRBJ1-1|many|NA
CASSVGGRVDTEAFF
TGTGCCAGCAGCGTAGGGGGCAGGGTGGACACTGAAGCTTTCTTT
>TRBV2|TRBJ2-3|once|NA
CASSEAGFTDTQYF
TGTGCCAGCAGTGAAGCGGGATTCACAGATACGCAGTATTTT
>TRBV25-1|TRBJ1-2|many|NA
CASSEGGRYGYTF
TGTGCCAGCAGTGAGGGGGGCCGGTATGGCTACACCTTC
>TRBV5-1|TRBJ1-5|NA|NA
CASSYSGSDNQPQHF
TGCGCCAGCAGTTACTCGGGCAGCGACAATCAGCCCCAGCATTTT
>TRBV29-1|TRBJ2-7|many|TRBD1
CSIGQGPDEQYF
TGCAGCATAGGACAGGGTCCCGACGAGCAGTACTTC
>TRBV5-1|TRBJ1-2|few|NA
CASSYTIPTGFDYGYTF
TGCGCCAGCAGCTATACCATACCGACAGGTTTTGACTATGGCTACACCTTC